This T cell receptor beta chain was captured in a study of T cell responses to AZD1222 COVID-19 vaccine. Looking at the study overall: Doses given second, at about 4 or about 12 weeks, were pooled.

Whole-study findings and limits: Mostly white British, mostly female donors; authors suggested clonal diversity may be underestimated.

Assay used: immunoSEQ multiplex PCR; TCRdb lists only in-frame clones, some missing. The repertoire holds 100,000 to 150,000 clones, with roughly 90% as singletons. With V trimmed by 5 bases and J by 4 bases, 5 bases remained unmatched. This CDR3 is 14 amino acids long. Germline V gives CDR1 KGHSH, CDR2 LQKENI. Notes on this clone: Its antigen is unknown.

The origin of this receptor is an adult in good health. The sequences come from peripheral blood, collected on day 0 of AZD1222 vaccination. J is TRBJ1-5 and V is TRBV18; 7 positions match TRBD1. CDR3 bases: TGTGCCAGCTCAGCCAACAGGGGAAATCAGCCCCAGCATTTT. Translated, it gives CASSANRGNQPQHF.